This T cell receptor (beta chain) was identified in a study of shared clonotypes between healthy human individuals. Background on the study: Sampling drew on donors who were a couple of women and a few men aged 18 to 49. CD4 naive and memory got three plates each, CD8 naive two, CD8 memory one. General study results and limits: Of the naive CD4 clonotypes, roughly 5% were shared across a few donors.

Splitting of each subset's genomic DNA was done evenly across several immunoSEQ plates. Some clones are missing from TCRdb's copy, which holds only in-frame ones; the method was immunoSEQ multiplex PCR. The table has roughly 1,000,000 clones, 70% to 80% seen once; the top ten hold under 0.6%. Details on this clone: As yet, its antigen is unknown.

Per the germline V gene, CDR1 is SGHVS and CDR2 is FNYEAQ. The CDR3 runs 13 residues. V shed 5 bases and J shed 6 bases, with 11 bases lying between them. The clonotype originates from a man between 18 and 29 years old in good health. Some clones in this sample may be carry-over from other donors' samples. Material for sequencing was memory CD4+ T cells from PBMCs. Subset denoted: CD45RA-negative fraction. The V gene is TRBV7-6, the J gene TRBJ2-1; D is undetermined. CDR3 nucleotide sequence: TGTGCCAGCAGCGGGATAAGAGGCAATGAGCAGTTCTTC. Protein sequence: CASSGIRGNEQFF.